This TCR beta chain was documented in a study of blood T cell repertoires in COVID-19. Turning to the study itself: The United States, Italy and Spain supplied acute and convalescent COVID-19 samples. PBMCs, B-cell-depleted T cells, or T cells provided the cDNA or gDNA that made up the material.

This clone has only one observation. The CDR3 totals 13 residues. V was trimmed by 1 base and J by 7 bases, leaving 5 bases between them. Germline V gives CDR1 MDHEN, CDR2 SYDVKM. In the original processing: It was from reference gene primer amplification that nucleated cell counts were estimated. The data were produced by immunoSEQ multiplex PCR, yet TCRdb's version contains in-frame clones alone and is incomplete. That table supplies the V and J calls and clone size; D and trimming were determined from the DNA. The sample includes 85,000 to 110,000 clones, about 90% of them seen just once. The sequenced sample was peripheral blood. V is TRBV28 and J is TRBJ1-6; D remains ambiguous. This receptor was obtained from a human donor in a cohort sampled during active COVID-19. CDR3 coding DNA: TGTGCCAGCAGTTTATTCAGGAATTCACCCCTCCACTTT. Protein sequence: CASSLFRNSPLHF.